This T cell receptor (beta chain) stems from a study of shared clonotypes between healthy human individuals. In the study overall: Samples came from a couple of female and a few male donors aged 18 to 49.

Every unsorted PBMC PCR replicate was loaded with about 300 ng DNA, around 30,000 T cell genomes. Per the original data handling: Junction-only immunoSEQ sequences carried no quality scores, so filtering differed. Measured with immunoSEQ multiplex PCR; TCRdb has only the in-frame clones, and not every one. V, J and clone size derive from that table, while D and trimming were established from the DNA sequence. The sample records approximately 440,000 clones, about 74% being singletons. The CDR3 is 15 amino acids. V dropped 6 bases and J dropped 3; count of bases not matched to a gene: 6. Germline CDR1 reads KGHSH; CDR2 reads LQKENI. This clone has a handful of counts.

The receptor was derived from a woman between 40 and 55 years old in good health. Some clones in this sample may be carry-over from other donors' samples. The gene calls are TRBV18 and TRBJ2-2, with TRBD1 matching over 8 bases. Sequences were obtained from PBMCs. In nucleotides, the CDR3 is TGTGCCAGCTCCCGGACAGGGAGGCACACCGGGGAGCTGTTTTTT. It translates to CASSRTGRHTGELFF.